This T cell receptor (beta chain) is drawn from a study of blood T cell repertoires in COVID-19. In the study overall: Specimens from acute and convalescent COVID-19 originated in the United States, Italy and Spain.

Authors' processing steps: By means of reference gene primer amplification, nucleated cell counts were estimated. Libraries were prepared by immunoSEQ multiplex PCR; TCRdb keeps only in-frame clonotypes and omits some of them. V and J calls and clone size are those listed in that table; D and trimming were worked out from the DNA. This table has about 200,000 clones, about 85% appearing once. Material for sequencing was PBMCs or T cells enriched from blood (not recorded which). The sequence derives from a man between 35 and 55 years old who had recovered from COVID-19.

The CDR3 reads CATSRGDRTYEQYF. As DNA, the CDR3 is TGTGCCACCAGCAGAGGGGACAGGACCTACGAGCAGTACTTC. The chain employs TRBV15 and TRBJ2-7, with TRBD1 matching over 8 bases. Per the germline V gene, CDR1 is LNHNV and CDR2 is YYDKDF (reference sequence). The CDR3 is made up of 14 amino acids. V gave up 1 base and J gave up 2 bases; unmatched junction bases: 1.